The T cell receptor beta chain under discussion was sequenced for a study of identical twins. The study, taken as a whole, reports: With abundant cord blood beta clonotypes, insertions were fewer; memory repertoires showed no such pattern.

CDR3 length: 14 residues. CDR1 and CDR2 from the germline V gene are SGHAT and FQNNGV. With 5 bases clipped from V and 8 bases from J, the junction kept 8 bases outside the gene matches. To note about this clonotype: The antigen is not known. A much more abundant neighbour one base away suggests this may be a read error.

TCRdb ran MiXCR on the 5' RACE reads and lists one entry per CDR3 protein. This table has fewer than 350,000 distinct CDR3 sequences, more than 6.5% appearing once. This sample also belongs to another study, concerning yellow fever vaccine responses in identical twins.

The V call is TRBV11-2, the J call TRBJ2-3; 9 nucleotides match TRBD1. This sequence originates from a woman younger than 35 in good health. Material for sequencing was memory (CD45RO+) T cells sorted from blood. In nucleotides, the CDR3 is TGTGCCAGCAGCCCCCGGGACAGGGTTGGTACGCAGTATTTT. It is translated as CASSPRDRVGTQYF.